This is a list of T cell receptor beta chains from one sample in a study of T cells in narcolepsy. The data were produced by immunoSEQ multiplex PCR, yet TCRdb's version contains in-frame clones alone and is incomplete. The table has under 30,000 clones, 70% to 80% seen once. The sequencing input was CD45RA- memory CD4+ T cells from PBMCs. The receptors were sampled from a human donor with narcolepsy. CDR3s include the opening cysteine and the closing phenylalanine or tryptophan. D genes are given only for firm matches. Size is stated for part of the rows, as once, few or many counts, or as a class when the clone is expanded.

>.|TRBV6-5|TRBJ1-5|.
TGTGCCAGCAGGGACAGTCATGACAATCAGCCCCAGCATTTT
CASRDSHDNQPQHF
>.|TRBV4-1|TRBJ1-3|.
TGCGCCAGCAGCCCACCGGAAGGCAGGACGGCCTCTGGAAACACCATATATTTT
CASSPPEGRTASGNTIYF
>TRBD1|TRBV5-7|TRBJ2-5|once
TGTGCCAGCAGCTTATTGACAGGGGGGGGCCGGACTCTCTCTAGGACCCAGTACTTC
CASSLLTGGGRTLSRTQYF
>.|TRBV29-1|TRBJ1-2|.
TGCAGCGTTACGGACAGCGCCTTGGGGGGCTACACCTTC
CSVTDSALGGYTF
>TRBD1|TRBV30|TRBJ1-5|.
TGTGCCTGGAGTAGGACAGGGATCGGCCAGCCCCAGCATTTT
CAWSRTGIGQPQHF
>TRBD1|TRBV11-3|TRBJ2-7|.
TGTGCCAGCAGCTTATACAGGGGGTCCTACGAGCAGTACTTC
CASSLYRGSYEQYF
>.|TRBV19|TRBJ2-1|.
TGTGCCAGTAGCCTCAGGGATTGGAATGAGCAGTTCTTC
CASSLRDWNEQFF
>.|TRBV7-3|TRBJ2-3|.
TGTGCCAGCAGCTTAAGTGGGCTATCGGAGGATACGCAGTATTTT
CASSLSGLSEDTQYF
>.|TRBV11-2|TRBJ2-3|.
TGTGCCAGCAGCCTCCTTCGCGGAGGGTTTACAGATACGCAGTATTTT
CASSLLRGGFTDTQYF
>TRBD2|TRBV2|TRBJ2-5|once
TGTGCCAGCACACTAGCGGGGGGGAGGGCGGAGACCCAGTACTTC
CASTLAGGRAETQYF
>.|TRBV2|TRBJ1-3|.
TGTGCCAGCAGTGTTCGGGCAGGGCCAGACTCTGGAAACACCATATATTTT
CASSVRAGPDSGNTIYF
>TRBD1|TRBV11-1|TRBJ1-2|.
TGTGCCAGCAGCTTATCGACAGGGGGTGGCTATGGCTACACCTTC
CASSLSTGGGYGYTF
>.|TRBV18|TRBJ2-7|.
TGTGCCAGCTCACCACCTGTGAAGTCCTACGAGCAGTACTTC
CASSPPVKSYEQYF
>TRBD1|TRBV5-1|TRBJ2-5|.
TGCGCCAGCAGCGTTAGTTTAGACAGGGGTCAAGAGACCCAGTACTTC
CASSVSLDRGQETQYF
>TRBD1|TRBV2|TRBJ1-5|once
TGTGCCAGCAGTCGACAGGGGGGTAGGAGCAATCAGCCCCAGCATTTT
CASSRQGGRSNQPQHF
>.|TRBV5-1|TRBJ2-7|.
TGCGCCAGCAGTAGGCAGGCTTACGAGCAGTACTTC
CASSRQAYEQYF
>.|TRBV14|TRBJ2-7|once
TGTGCCAGCAGCCTCAGGGGCGTTACGGGGGAGCAGTACTTC
CASSLRGVTGEQYF
>.|TRBV11-1|TRBJ2-1|.
TGTGCCAGCAGCCCAGACCAAGGCCCCTACAGAGAGCAGTTCTTC
CASSPDQGPYREQFF
>.|TRBV6-5|TRBJ1-1|.
TGTGCCAGCAGCTTAGGACAGAACACTGAAGCTTTCTTT
CASSLGQNTEAFF
>TRBD1|TRBV2|TRBJ2-1|.
TGTGCCAGCACCCCGGACAGGGTCAACAATGAGCAGTTCTTC
CASTPDRVNNEQFF
>.|TRBV5-6|TRBJ2-7|once
TGTGCCAGCAGCCCACGGACAGTGGGACCCTACGAGCAGTACTTC
CASSPRTVGPYEQYF
>.|TRBV18|TRBJ2-7|.
TGTGCCAGCTCACCGGGGGTCCTCCCGCCCGAGTACTTC
CASSPGVLPPEYF
>TRBD2|TRBV11-2|TRBJ2-1|.
TGTGCCAGCAGCCAAAGTCGGCTAGCGGGGGGCCCAAACAATGAGCAGTTCTTC
CASSQSRLAGGPNNEQFF
>.|TRBV14|TRBJ2-3|.
TGTGCCAGCAGCCGGACAGCCATCACAGATACGCAGTATTTT
CASSRTAITDTQYF
>.|TRBV19|TRBJ1-1|once
TGTGCCAGCTGTAGACCGAATGTCCCTGAAGCTTTCTTT
CASCRPNVPEAFF
>.|TRBV7-9|TRBJ1-1|.
TGTGCCAGCAGCTCTGCGTACAAGAACACTGAAGCTTTCTTT
CASSSAYKNTEAFF
>.|TRBV11-3|TRBJ1-1|.
TGTGCCAGCAGCTTAGACCTTCCTGGGCAGGGAAACACTGAAGCTTTCTTT
CASSLDLPGQGNTEAFF
>TRBD1|TRBV5-1|TRBJ2-7|.
TGCGCCAGCAGCAGGGGACAGGGTGCCTACGAGCAGTACTTC
CASSRGQGAYEQYF
>.|TRBV7-3|TRBJ2-2|.
TGTGCCAGCAGCTTAACGGCCACCCACACCGGGGAGCTGTTTTTT
CASSLTATHTGELFF
>.|TRBV6-4|TRBJ1-2|.
TGTGCCAGGGCGCGGCGGACGGACACTTATGGCTACACCTTC
CARARRTDTYGYTF
>TRBD1|TRBV29-1|TRBJ1-4|.
TGCAGCGTTGTTGACAGGGGGCTAAATGAAAAACTGTTTTTT
CSVVDRGLNEKLFF
>.|TRBV7-9|TRBJ1-1|.
TGTGCCAGCAGCCGAGAGGAGGTCAGGGGATTAGGTTTCTTT
CASSREEVRGLGFF
>.|TRBV7-6|TRBJ1-3|.
TGTGCCAGCAGCTCACCCCGCTCTGGAAACACCATATATTTT
CASSSPRSGNTIYF
>.|TRBV11-2|TRBJ1-1|.
TGTGCCAGCAGCTCGAGGGGGTCGGACACTGAAGCTTTCTTT
CASSSRGSDTEAFF
>TRBD1|TRBV5-1|TRBJ1-6|.
TGCGCCAGCAGCTTTCAAGACAGGGGTAATTCACCCCTCCACTTT
CASSFQDRGNSPLHF
>TRBD1|TRBV10-3|TRBJ1-6|.
TGTGCCATCAGGCGAACAAACCGGGACAGCGATAATTCACCCCTCCACTTT
CAIRRTNRDSDNSPLHF
>.|TRBV6-1|TRBJ1-2|.
TGTGCCAGCAGGGATGGGGGCAGTAACTATGGCTACACCTTC
CASRDGGSNYGYTF
>TRBD2|TRBV29-1|TRBJ2-3|.
TGCAGCGTTACCCTCGCCGGGACTAGGACGCAGTATTTT
CSVTLAGTRTQYF
>.|TRBV27|TRBJ2-3|.
TGTGCCAGCAAAGGGTGGGGCACGGGGGACACAGATACGCAGTATTTT
CASKGWGTGDTDTQYF
>.|TRBV25-1|TRBJ2-1|.
TGTGCCAGCGGAGACAATGAGCAGTTCTTC
CASGDNEQFF
>.|TRBV14|TRBJ1-6|.
TGTGCCAGCAGCCCTAGTAGGGGCAGGTATTCACCCCTCCACTTT
CASSPSRGRYSPLHF
>.|TRBV14|TRBJ2-1|.
TGTGCCAGCAGCAACGAAAGAGGGGCCTACAATGAGCAGTTCTTC
CASSNERGAYNEQFF
>.|TRBV7-3|TRBJ1-2|.
TGTGCCAGCAGCTTAACCGGGGCGCAGAGGGGATATGGCTACACCTTC
CASSLTGAQRGYGYTF
>.|TRBV2|TRBJ2-6|.
TGTGCCAGCAGTGACCTAGTCCCCATTACCTCCTCTGGGGCCAACGTCCTGACTTTC
CASSDLVPITSSGANVLTF
>TRBD1|TRBV5-4|TRBJ2-7|few
TGTGCCAGCAGCTCAGAACCGGGACAGGGGGCCTCTTACGAGCAGTACTTC
CASSSEPGQGASYEQYF
>.|TRBV29-1|TRBJ2-4|.
TGCAGCACTAACGGGCTCGGCGACATTCAGTACTTC
CSTNGLGDIQYF
>TRBD2|TRBV4-1|TRBJ2-1|.
TGCGCCAGCAGCCACTTCGCGGGGGGGGTTGGACCACCGGGCGAGCAGTTCTTC
CASSHFAGGVGPPGEQFF
>TRBD1|TRBV27|TRBJ1-2|.
TGTGCCAGCAGTACGTCCGGGACAGCTAGCTATGGCTACACCTTC
CASSTSGTASYGYTF
>.|TRBV27|TRBJ1-1|.
TGTGCCAGCAGTTTTCAGGGGTTGGGGAACACTGAAGCTTTCTTT
CASSFQGLGNTEAFF